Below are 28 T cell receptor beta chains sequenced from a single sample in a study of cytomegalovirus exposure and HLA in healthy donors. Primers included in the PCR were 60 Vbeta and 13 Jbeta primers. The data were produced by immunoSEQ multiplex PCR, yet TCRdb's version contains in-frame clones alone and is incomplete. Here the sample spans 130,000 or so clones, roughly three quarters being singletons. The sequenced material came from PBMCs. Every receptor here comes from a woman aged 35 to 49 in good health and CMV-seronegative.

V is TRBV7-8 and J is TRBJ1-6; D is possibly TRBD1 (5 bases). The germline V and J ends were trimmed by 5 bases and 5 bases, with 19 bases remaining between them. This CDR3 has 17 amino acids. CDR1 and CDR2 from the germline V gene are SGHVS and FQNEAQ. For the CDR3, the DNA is TGTGCCAGCAGCGAAACCCTAGGAGGGGCCGATAATTCACCCCTCCACTTT. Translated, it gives CASSETLGGADNSPLHF.

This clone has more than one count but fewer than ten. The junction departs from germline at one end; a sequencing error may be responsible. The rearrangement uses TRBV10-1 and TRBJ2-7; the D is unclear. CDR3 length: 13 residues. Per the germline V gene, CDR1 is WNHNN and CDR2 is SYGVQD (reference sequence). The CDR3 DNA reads TGCGCCAGCAGTGAGCCTACCTCCCACGAGCAGTACTTC. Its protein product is CASSEPTSHEQYF.

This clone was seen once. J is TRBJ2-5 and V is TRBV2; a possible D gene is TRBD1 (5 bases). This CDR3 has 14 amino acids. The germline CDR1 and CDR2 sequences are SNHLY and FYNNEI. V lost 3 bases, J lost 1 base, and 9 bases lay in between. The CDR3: CASSEWGSQETQYF. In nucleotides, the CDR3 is TGTGCCAGCAGTGAGTGGGGCAGCCAAGAGACCCAGTACTTC.

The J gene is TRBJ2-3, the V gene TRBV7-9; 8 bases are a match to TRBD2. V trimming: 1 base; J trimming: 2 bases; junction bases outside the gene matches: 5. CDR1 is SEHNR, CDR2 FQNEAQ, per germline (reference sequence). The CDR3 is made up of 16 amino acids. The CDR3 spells CASSLVGSGTTDTQYF. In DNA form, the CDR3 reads TGTGCCAGCAGCTTAGTCGGTAGCGGGACCACAGATACGCAGTATTTT.

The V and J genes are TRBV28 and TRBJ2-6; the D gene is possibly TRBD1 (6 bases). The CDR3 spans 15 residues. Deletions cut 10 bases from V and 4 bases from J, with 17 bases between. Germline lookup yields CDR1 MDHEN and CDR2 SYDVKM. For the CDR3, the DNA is TGTGCCACTTCGAGCAGGGGTTCAGGGGCCAACGTCCTGACTTTC. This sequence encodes CATSSRGSGANVLTF.

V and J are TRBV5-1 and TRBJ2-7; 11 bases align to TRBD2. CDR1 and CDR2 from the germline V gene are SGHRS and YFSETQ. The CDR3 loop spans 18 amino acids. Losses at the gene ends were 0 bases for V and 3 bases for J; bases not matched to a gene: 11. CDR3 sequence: CASSLEGLTSGGFYEQYF. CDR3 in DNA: TGCGCCAGCAGCTTGGAAGGTCTCACTAGCGGGGGATTCTACGAGCAGTACTTC.

The CDR3 DNA sequence: TGTGCCAGCAGCTTGGGGGGGGGATCCTACAATGAGCAGTTCTTC. Its protein product is CASSLGGGSYNEQFF. The chain uses TRBV5-5 and TRBJ2-1; TRBD2 agrees at 7 bases. This CDR3 comprises 15 residues. Looked up from germline, CDR1 is SGHKS and CDR2 is YYEKEE (reference sequence). Trimming at V came to 0 bases and at J to 1 base, leaving 1 base not matched to a gene.

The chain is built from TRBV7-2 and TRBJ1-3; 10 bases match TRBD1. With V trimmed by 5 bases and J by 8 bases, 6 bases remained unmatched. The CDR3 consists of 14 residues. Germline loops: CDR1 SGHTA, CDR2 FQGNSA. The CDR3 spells CASSMRTGGDTIYF. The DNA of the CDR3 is TGTGCCAGCAGCATGAGGACAGGGGGAGACACCATATATTTT.

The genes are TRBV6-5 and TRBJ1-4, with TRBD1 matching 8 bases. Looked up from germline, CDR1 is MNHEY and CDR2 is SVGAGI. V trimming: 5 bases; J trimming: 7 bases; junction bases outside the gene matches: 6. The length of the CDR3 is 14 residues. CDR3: CASSQTGVGEKLFF. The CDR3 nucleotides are TGTGCCAGCAGTCAGACAGGGGTCGGTGAAAAACTGTTTTTT.

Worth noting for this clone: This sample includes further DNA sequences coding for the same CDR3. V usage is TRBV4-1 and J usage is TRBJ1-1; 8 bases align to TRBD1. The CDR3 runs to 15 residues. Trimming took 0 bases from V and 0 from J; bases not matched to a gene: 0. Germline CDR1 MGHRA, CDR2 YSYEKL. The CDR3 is CASSQEQGVNTEAFF. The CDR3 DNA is TGCGCCAGCAGCCAAGAACAGGGGGTGAACACTGAAGCTTTCTTT.

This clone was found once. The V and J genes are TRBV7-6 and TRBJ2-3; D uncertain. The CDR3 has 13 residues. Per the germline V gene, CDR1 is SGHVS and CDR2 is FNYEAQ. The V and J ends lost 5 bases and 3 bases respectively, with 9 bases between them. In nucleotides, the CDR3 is TGTGCCAGCAGCCTCCCCCCGACAGATACGCAGTATTTT. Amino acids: CASSLPPTDTQYF.

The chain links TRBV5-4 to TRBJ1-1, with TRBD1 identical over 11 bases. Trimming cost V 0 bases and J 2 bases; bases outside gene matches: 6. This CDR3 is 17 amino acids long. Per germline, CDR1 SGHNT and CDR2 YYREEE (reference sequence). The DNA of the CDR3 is TGTGCCAGCAGCTTGGGGACAGGGGGCCCCATTAACACTGAAGCTTTCTTT. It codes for CASSLGTGGPINTEAFF.

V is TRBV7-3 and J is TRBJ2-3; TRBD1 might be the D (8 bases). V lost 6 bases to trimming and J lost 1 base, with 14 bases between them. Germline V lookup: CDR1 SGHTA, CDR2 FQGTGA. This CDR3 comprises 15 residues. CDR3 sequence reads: CASSSQGGGTDTQYF. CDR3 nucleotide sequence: TGTGCCAGCAGTTCACAGGGGGGGGGCACAGATACGCAGTATTTT.

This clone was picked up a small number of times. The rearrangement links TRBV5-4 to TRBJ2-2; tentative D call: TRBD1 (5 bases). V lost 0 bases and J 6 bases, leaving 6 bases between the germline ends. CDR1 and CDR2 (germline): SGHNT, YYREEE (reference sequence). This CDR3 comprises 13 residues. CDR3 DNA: TGTGCCAGCAGCTTGGAGGGGTCCGGGGAGCTGTTTTTT. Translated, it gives CASSLEGSGELFF.

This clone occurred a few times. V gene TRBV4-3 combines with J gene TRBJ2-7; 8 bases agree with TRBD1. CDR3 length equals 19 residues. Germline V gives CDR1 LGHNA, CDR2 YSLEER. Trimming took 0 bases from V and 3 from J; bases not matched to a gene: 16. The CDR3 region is CASSQDLDRAGPFLYEQYF. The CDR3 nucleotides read TGCGCCAGCAGCCAAGATCTGGACAGGGCGGGGCCGTTTCTCTACGAGCAGTACTTC.

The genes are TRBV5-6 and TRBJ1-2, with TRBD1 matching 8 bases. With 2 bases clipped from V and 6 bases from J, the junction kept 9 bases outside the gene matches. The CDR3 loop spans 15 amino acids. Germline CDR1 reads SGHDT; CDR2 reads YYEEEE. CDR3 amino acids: CASSFRDRNTNGYTF. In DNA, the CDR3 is TGTGCCAGCAGCTTTCGGGACAGGAATACCAATGGCTACACCTTC. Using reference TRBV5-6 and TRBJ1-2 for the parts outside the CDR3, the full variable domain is DAGVTQSPTHLIKTRGQQVTLRCSPKSGHDTVSWYQQALGQGPQFIFQYYEEEERQRGNFPDRFSGHQFPNYSSELNVNALLLGDSALYLCASSFRDRNTNGYTFGSGTRLTVV.

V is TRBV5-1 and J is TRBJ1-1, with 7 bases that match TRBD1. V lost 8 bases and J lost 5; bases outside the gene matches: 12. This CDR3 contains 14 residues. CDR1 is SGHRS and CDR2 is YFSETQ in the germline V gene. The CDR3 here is CARMEQGRRTEAFF. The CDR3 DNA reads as TGCGCCAGGATGGAACAGGGGCGTAGGACTGAAGCTTTCTTT.

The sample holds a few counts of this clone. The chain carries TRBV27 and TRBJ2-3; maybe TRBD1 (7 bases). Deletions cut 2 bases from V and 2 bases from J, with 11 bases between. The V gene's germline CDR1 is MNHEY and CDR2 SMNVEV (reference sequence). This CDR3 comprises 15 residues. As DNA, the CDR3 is TGTGCCAGCAGTTTAGCGGGACAGAACACAGATACGCAGTATTTT. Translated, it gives CASSLAGQNTDTQYF.

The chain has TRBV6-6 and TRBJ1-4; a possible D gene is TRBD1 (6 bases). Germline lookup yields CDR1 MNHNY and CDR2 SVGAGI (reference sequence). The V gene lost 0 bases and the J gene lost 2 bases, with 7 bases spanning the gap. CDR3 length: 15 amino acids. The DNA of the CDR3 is TGTGCCAGCAGTTACTCAAGGGGGACTAATGAAAAACTGTTTTTT. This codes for CASSYSRGTNEKLFF.

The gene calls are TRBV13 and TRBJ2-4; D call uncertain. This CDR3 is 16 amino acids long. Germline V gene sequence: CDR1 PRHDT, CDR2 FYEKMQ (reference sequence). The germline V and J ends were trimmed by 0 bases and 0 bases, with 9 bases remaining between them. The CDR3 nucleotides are TGTGCCAGCAGCTTAGGACTTCCCTTAGCCAAAAACATTCAGTACTTC. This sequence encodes CASSLGLPLAKNIQYF.

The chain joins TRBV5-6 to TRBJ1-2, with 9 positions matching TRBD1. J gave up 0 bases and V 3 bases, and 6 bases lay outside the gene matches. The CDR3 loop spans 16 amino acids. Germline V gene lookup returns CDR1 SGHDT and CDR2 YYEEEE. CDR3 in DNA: TGTGCCAGCAGCTGGATCGGACAGGGGTCTAACTATGGCTACACCTTC. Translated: CASSWIGQGSNYGYTF. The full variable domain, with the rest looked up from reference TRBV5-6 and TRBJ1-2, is DAGVTQSPTHLIKTRGQQVTLRCSPKSGHDTVSWYQQALGQGPQFIFQYYEEEERQRGNFPDRFSGHQFPNYSSELNVNALLLGDSALYLCASSWIGQGSNYGYTFGSGTRLTVV.

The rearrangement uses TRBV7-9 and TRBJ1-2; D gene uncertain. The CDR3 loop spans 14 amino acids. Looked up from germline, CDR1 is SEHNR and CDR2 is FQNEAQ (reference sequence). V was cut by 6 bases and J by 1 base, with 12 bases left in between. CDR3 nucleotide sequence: TGTGCCAGCAGACCTACGACAATTAACTATGGCTACACCTTC. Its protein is CASRPTTINYGYTF.

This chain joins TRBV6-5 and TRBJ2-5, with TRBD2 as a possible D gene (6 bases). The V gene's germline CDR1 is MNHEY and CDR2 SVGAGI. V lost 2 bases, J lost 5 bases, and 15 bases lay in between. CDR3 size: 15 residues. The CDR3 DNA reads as TGTGCCAGCAGTTACGAACTAGCTTCTGCTGAGACCCAGTACTTC. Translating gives CASSYELASAETQYF.

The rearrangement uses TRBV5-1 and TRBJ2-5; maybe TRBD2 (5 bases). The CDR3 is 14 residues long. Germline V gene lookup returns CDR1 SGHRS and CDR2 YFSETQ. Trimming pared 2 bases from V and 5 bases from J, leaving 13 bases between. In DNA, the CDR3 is TGCGCCAGCAGCTTCGGGATAGTTGGGGAGACCCAGTACTTC. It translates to CASSFGIVGETQYF.

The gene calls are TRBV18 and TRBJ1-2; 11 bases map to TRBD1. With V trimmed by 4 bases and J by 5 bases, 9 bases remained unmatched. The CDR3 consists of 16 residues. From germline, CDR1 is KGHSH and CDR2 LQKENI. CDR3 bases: TGTGCCAGCTCACAAATCGGACAGGGGGCTGGGTATGGCTACACCTTC. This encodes CASSQIGQGAGYGYTF.

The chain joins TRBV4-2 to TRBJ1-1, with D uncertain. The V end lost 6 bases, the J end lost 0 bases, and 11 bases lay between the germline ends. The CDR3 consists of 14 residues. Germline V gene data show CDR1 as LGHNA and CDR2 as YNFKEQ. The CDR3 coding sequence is TGTGCCAGCAGTCAAATGTCAGTGAACACTGAAGCTTTCTTT. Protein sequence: CASSQMSVNTEAFF.

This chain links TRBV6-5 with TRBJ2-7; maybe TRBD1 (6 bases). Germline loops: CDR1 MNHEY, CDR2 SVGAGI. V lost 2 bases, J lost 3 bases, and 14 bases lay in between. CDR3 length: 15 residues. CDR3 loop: CASSYQTGTNYEQYF. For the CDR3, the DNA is TGTGCCAGCAGTTACCAGACCGGGACAAACTACGAGCAGTACTTC.

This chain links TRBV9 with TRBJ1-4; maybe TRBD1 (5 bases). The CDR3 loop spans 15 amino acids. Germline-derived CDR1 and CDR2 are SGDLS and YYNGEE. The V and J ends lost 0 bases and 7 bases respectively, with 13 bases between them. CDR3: CASSVDQGRSEKLFF. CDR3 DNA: TGTGCCAGCAGCGTAGATCAGGGTCGGTCTGAAAAACTGTTTTTT.